Listed below are T cell receptor beta chains from one sample, sequenced in a study of blood T cell repertoires in COVID-19. TCRdb keeps only in-frame clones here, not all; method: immunoSEQ multiplex PCR. The sample holds roughly 97,000 clones; 90% are singletons and the top ten take about 1.8%. Material: peripheral blood. Every receptor here comes from a man in his fifties or sixties with acute or convalescent COVID-19. CDR3s include the opening cysteine and the closing phenylalanine or tryptophan. The D gene is left open where the match is weak. Not all rows give a size; the values are once, few, many and, for expanded clones, a class.

d_gene	v_gene	abundance	j_gene	CDR3nt	CDR3aa
TRBD1	TRBV24-1	.	TRBJ2-1	TGTGCCACCAGTGGTAAGGGGGCCGTGGGCAATGAGCAGTTCTTC	CATSGKGAVGNEQFF
.	TRBV11-2	.	TRBJ2-1	TGTGCCAGCAGCTTCTTAGCTGGTGAGCAGTTCTTC	CASSFLAGEQFF
TRBD1	TRBV19	.	TRBJ1-4	TGTGCCAGTAGTATGCTCGGACAGGGAAGTGAAAAACTGTTTTTT	CASSMLGQGSEKLFF
.	TRBV15	.	TRBJ1-5	TGTGCCACCAAGGGAGAGGGAGGCAATCAGCCCCAGCATTTT	CATKGEGGNQPQHF
.	TRBV5-8	.	TRBJ2-2	TGTGCCAGCAGCTTGTATGGAGCAGCCGGGGAGCTGTTTTTT	CASSLYGAAGELFF
.	TRBV7-9	.	TRBJ1-6	TGTGCCAGCAGCTTAGTCCGTGACACGAAATCTCTCCACTTT	CASSLVRDTKSLHF
.	TRBV18	.	TRBJ1-2	TGTGCCAGCTCACCACCGCGGTCCAATGTCCGGGGTGGCTACACCTTC	CASSPPRSNVRGGYTF
TRBD1	TRBV7-2	.	TRBJ1-2	TGTGCCAGCAGCCCACAGGGGGAAATTAACTATGGCTACACCTTC	CASSPQGEINYGYTF
.	TRBV9	.	TRBJ2-3	TGTGCCAGCTGTCGGGACATTAGCACAGATACGCAGTATTTT	CASCRDISTDTQYF
.	TRBV9	.	TRBJ2-5	TGTGCCAGCAGCGGACCCGACTACCGTCAAGAGACCCAGTACTTC	CASSGPDYRQETQYF
TRBD1	TRBV3-1/TRBV3-2	.	TRBJ1-4	TGTGCCAGCAGCCCAGGCCGGGACAGGGGTACTGAAAAACTGTTTTTT	CASSPGRDRGTEKLFF
.	TRBV5-1	few	TRBJ1-1	TGCGCCAGCAGCCCTAACCAAGGAGGGGAAGCGGCTTTCTTT	CASSPNQGGEAAFF
.	TRBV7-2	.	TRBJ1-1	TGTGCCAGCAGCTTCCTAAGATCCGGTGAAGCTTTCTTT	CASSFLRSGEAFF
.	TRBV5-1	.	TRBJ1-1	TGCGCCAGCAGGCTGACCCAGGGGAACACTGAAGCTTTCTTT	CASRLTQGNTEAFF
TRBD1	TRBV6-5	.	TRBJ2-3	TGTGCCAGCAGGACCAGGACAGGGGGCACAGATACGCAGTATTTT	CASRTRTGGTDTQYF
.	TRBV10-3	once	TRBJ1-2	TGTGCCATCATAAAAGAGGGCACAAACTATGGCTACACCTTC	CAIIKEGTNYGYTF
TRBD1	TRBV19	.	TRBJ1-2	TGTGCCAGTAGTATAGTCGGAAGGGGGCTGAACTATGATGGCTACACCTTC	CASSIVGRGLNYDGYTF
.	TRBV2	.	TRBJ2-3	TGTGCCAGCAGCCCGGACAGCCGAAAGTATTTT	CASSPDSRKYF
TRBD1	TRBV10-3	.	TRBJ1-1	TGTGCCATTTCGGACAGGTCCTCGAACACTGAAGCTTTCTTT	CAISDRSSNTEAFF
TRBD1	TRBV2	.	TRBJ2-7	TGTGCCAGCCTCGGGACAGGGGCATCCTACGAGCAGTACTTC	CASLGTGASYEQYF
TRBD1	TRBV11-2	.	TRBJ1-3	TGTGCCAGCAGCGCCGGACAGGCCTCTGGAAACACCATATATTTT	CASSAGQASGNTIYF
.	TRBV7-8	.	TRBJ1-2	TGTGCCAGCAGCTTAGAAGGCAGACAAGCCTTC	CASSLEGRQAF